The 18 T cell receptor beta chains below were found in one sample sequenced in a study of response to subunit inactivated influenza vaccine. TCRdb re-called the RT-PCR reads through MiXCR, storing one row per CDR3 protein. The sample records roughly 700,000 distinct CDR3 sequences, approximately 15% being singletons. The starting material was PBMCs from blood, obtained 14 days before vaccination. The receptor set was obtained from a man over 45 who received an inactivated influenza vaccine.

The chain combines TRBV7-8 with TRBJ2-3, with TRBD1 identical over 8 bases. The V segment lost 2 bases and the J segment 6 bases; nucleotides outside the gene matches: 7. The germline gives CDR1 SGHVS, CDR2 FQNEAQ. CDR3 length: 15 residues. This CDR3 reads CASSLTQYRGDTQYF. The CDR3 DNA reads TGTGCCAGCAGCTTAACCCAGTACAGGGGGGATACGCAGTATTTT.

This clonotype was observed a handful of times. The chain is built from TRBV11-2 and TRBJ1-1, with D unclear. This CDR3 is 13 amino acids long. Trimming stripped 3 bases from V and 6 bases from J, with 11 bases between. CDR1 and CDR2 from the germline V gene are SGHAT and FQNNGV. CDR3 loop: CASSFFESAEAFF. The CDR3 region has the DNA TGTGCCAGCAGCTTTTTTGAGTCCGCTGAAGCTTTCTTT.

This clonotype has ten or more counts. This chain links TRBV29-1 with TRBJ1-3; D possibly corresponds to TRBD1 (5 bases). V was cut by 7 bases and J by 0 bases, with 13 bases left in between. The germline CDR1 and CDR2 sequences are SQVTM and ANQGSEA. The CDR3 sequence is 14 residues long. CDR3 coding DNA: TGCAGCGACCTCGACAGATCCTCTGGAAACACCATATATTTT. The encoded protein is CSDLDRSSGNTIYF.

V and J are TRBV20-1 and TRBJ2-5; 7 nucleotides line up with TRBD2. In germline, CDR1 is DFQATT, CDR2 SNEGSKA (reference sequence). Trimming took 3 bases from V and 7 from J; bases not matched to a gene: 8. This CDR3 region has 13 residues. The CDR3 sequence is CSASWGGEGTQYF. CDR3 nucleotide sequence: TGCAGTGCTAGCTGGGGGGGAGAGGGGACCCAGTACTTC.

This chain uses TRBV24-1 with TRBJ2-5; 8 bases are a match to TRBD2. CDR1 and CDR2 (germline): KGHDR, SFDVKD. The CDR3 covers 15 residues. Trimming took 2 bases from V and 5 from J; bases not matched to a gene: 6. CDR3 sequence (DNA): TGTGCCACCAGTGATTCCAGCGGGAGATGGGAGACCCAGTACTTC. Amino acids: CATSDSSGRWETQYF.

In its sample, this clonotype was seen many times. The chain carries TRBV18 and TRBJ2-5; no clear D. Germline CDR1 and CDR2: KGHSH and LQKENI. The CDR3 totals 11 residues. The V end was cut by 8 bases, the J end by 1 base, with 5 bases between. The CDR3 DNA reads TGTGCCAGCAGCCCCCAAGAGACCCAGTACTTC. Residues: CASSPQETQYF.

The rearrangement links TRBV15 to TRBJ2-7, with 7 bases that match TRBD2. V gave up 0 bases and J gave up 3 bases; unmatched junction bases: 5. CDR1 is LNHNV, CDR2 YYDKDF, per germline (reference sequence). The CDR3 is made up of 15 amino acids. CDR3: CATSRELADNYEQYF. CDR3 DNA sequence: TGTGCCACCAGCAGAGAGCTAGCGGATAACTACGAGCAGTACTTC.

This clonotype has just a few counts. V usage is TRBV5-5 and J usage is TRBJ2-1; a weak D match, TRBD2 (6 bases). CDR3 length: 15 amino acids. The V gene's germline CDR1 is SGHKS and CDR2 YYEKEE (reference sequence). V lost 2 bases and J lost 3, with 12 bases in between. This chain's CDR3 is CASSFGGAGYNEQFF. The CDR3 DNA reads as TGTGCCAGCAGCTTTGGAGGGGCGGGCTACAATGAGCAGTTCTTC.

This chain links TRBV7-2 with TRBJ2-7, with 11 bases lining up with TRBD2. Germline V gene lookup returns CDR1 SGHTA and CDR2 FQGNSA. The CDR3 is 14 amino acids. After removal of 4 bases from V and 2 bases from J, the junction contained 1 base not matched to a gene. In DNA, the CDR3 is TGTGCCAGCAGCTGGACTAGCGGGCCCTACGAGCAGTACTTC. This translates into CASSWTSGPYEQYF.

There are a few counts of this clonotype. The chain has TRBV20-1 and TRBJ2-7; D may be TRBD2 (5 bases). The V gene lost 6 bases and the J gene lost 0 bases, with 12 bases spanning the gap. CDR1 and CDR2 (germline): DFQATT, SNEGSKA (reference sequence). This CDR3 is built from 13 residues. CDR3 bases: TGCAGTGCCGCAAGTCGGGGCTCCTACGAGCAGTACTTC. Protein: CSAASRGSYEQYF.

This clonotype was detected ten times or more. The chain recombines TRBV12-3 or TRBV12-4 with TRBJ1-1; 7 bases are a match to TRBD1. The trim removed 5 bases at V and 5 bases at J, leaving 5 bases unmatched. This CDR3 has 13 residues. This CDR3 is CASSRQGRTEAFF. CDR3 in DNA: TGTGCCAGCAGTCGACAGGGTAGGACTGAAGCTTTCTTT.

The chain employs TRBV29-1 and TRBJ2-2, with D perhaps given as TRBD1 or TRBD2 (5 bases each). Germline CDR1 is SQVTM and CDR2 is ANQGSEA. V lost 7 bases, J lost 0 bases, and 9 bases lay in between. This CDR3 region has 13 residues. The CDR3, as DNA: TGCAGCGGGGGGATACCGAACACCGGGGAGCTGTTTTTT. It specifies CSGGIPNTGELFF.

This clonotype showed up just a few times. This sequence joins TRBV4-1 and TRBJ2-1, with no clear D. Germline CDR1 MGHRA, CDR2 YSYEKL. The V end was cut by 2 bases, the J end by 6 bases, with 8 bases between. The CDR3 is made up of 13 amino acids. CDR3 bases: TGCGCCAGCAGCCAAACAGAGGTCAATGAGCAGTTCTTC. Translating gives CASSQTEVNEQFF.

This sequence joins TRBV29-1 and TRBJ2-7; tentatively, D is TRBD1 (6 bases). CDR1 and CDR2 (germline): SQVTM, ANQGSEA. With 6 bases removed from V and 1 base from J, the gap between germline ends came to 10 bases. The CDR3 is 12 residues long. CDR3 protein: CSVGTLSYEQYF. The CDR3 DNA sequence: TGCAGCGTCGGGACACTATCCTACGAGCAGTACTTC.

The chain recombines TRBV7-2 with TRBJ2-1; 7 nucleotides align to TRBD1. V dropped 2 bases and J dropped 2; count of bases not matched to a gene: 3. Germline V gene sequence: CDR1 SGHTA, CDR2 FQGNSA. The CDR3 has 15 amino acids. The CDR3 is CASSLMQGAYNEQFF. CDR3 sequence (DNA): TGTGCCAGCAGCTTAATGCAGGGGGCCTACAATGAGCAGTTCTTC.

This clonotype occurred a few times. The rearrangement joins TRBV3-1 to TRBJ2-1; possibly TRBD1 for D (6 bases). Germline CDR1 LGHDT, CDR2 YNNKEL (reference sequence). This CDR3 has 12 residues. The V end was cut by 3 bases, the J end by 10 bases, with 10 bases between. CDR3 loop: CASSHGGGEQFF. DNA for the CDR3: TGTGCCAGCAGCCATGGTGGGGGCGAGCAGTTCTTC.

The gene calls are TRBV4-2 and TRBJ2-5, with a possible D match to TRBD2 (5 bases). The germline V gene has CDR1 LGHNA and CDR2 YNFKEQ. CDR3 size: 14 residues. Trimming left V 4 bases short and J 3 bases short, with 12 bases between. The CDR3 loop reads CASSPLGRKETQYF. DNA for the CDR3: TGTGCCAGCAGCCCTCTGGGGAGAAAAGAGACCCAGTACTTC.

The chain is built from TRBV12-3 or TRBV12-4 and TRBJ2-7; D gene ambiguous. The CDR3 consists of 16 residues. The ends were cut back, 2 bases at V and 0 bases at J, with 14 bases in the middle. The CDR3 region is CASSLKGRFYSYEQYF. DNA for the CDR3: TGTGCCAGCAGTTTAAAGGGCAGGTTCTACTCCTACGAGCAGTACTTC.